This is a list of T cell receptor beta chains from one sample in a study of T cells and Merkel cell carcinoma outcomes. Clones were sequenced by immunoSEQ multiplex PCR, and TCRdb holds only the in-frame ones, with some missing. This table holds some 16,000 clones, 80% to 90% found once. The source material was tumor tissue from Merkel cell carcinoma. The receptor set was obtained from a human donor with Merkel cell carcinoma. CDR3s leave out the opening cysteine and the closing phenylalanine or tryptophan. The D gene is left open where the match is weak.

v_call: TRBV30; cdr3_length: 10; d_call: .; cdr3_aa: AWSGTGGGYT
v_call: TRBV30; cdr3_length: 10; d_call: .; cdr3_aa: AWSVGRGKLF
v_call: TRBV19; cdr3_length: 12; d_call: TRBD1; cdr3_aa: ASTPGQGGGELF
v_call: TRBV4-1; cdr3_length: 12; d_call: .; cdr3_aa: ASSQWTWGDTQY
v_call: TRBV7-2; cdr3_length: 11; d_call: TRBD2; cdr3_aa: ASSQGLAGEQF
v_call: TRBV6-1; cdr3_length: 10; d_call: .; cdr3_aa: ASSESEKGAF
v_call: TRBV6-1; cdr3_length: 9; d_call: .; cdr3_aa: ASSDPYEQY
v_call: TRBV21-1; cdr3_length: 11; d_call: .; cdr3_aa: ASSTGGDYEQY
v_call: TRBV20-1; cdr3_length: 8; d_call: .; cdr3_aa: SAEQETQY
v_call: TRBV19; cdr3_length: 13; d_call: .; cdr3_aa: ASSMIGPLTSEAF
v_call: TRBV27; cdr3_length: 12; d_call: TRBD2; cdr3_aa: ASSSRTSGYEQY
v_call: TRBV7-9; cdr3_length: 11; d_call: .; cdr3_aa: ASSLAGNGEAF
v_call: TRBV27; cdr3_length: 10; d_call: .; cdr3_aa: ASSFPSGEQY
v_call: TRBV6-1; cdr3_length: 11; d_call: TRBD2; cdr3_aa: AARPSGGDTQY
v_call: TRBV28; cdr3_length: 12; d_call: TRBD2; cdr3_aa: ASSFTSGLETQY
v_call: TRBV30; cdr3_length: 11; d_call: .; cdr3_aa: AWSTGLGETQY
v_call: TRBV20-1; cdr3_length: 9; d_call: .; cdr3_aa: SARAYYEQY
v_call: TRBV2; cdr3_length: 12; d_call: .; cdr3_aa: ASRAGYLAYGYT
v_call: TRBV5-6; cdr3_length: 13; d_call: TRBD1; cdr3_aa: ASSPGAGGGETQY
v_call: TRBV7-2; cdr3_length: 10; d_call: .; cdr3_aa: ASSLSIDTQY
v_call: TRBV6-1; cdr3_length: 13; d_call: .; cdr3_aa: ASSDRWRVDLEQF
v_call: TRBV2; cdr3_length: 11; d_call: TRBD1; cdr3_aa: ASNQGEVYGYT
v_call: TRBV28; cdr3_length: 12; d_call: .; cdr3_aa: ASSSPDRLNTIY
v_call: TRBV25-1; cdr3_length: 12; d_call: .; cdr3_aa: ASSENGLNTEAF
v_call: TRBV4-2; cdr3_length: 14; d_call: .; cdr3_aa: ASSQHLDTLNTEAF
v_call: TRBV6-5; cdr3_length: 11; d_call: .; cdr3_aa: ASSLQEGETQY
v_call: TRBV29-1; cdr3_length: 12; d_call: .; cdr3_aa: SVRGAGGNQPQH
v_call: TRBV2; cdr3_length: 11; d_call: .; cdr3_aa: ASKTLRGHGYT
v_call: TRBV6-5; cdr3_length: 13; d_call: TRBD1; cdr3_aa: ASSHILQGGTEAF
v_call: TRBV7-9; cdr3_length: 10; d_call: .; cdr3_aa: ASGRLDNEQF
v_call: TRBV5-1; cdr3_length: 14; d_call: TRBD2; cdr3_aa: ASSLGTSGRTDTQY
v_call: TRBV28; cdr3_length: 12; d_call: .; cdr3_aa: ASSLEHSNTEAF
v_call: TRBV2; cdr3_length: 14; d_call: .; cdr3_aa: ASSLESGVFNSPLH
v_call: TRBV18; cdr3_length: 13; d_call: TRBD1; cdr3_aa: ASSRDRGDLYEQY
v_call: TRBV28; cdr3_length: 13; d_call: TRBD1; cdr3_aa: ASSLPGGLLYEQY
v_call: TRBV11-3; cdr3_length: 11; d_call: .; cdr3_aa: ASSSPGVETQY
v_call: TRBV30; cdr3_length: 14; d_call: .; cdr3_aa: AWSKGDIPTNEKLF
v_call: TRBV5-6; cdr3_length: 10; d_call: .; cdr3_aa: ASSLTRQTQY
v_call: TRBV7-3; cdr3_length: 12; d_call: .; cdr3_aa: ASSLNPHHNEQF
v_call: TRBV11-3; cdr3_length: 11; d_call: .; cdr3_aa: ASSGRGGQPQH
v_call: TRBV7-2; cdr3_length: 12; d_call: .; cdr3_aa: ASSQRSGYNEQF
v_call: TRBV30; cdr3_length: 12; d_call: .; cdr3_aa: AWHPPVSTDTQY
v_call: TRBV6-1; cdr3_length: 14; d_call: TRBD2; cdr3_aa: ASSEASWTGEGTQY
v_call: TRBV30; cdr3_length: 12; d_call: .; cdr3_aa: AWSPQGGNQPQH
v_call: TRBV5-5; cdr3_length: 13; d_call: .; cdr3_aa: ASSLKGGSSYEQY
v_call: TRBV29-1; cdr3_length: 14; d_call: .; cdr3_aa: SVEDPGPQGRTTQY
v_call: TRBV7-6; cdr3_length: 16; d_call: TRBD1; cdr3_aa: ASSLGPISQGAAGELF
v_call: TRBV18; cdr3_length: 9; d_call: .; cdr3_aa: ASSLQGPQY
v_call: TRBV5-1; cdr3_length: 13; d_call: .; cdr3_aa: ASSLQGDYRDTQY
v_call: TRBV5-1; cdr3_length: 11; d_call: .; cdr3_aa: ASSLYSSYEQY
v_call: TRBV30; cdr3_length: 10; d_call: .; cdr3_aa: AWSLGSYGYT
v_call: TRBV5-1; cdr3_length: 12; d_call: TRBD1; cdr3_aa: ASSLTGGDETQY
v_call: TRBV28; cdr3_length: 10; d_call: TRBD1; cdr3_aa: ASQGQVYEQY
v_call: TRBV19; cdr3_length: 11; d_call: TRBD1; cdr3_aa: ASKTGDGNEQF
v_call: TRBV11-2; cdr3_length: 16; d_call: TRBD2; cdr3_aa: ASSTGTLAGSRTDTQY
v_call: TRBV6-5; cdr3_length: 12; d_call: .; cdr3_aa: ASSYSKTNQPQH
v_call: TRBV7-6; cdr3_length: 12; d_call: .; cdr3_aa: ASSLGGPDPEQY
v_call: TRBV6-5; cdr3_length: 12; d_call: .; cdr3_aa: ASRMGGENTEAF